The 27 T cell receptor beta chains below were found in one sample sequenced in a study of T cell changes during pregnancy in multiple sclerosis. The repertoire was sequenced with immunoSEQ multiplex PCR; TCRdb's copy has only in-frame clones and lacks some. Of some 51,000 clones in the sample, roughly 94% were seen once. The material was CD4+ T cells from peripheral blood mononuclear cells, obtained in the first trimester of pregnancy. All receptors come from a female donor with multiple sclerosis, enrolled in a pregnancy study.

The genes are TRBV7-9 and TRBJ2-3; no clear D. Trimming shortened V by 1 base and J by 2 bases, and 16 bases separated the two germline ends. The CDR3 loop spans 17 amino acids. The germline V gene has CDR1 SEHNR and CDR2 FQNEAQ (reference sequence). Written as DNA, the CDR3 is TGTGCCAGCAGCTTAGGCACCTCCCTACCAATCACAGATACGCAGTATTTT. Its protein product is CASSLGTSLPITDTQYF.

The V and J genes are TRBV11-2 and TRBJ2-3, with TRBD2 matching over 7 bases. The junction had 1 base not matched to a gene; V was cut back by 0 bases and J by 1 base. The CDR3 extends over 15 amino acids. Germline V gives CDR1 SGHAT, CDR2 FQNNGV. The CDR3 bases are TGTGCCAGCAGCTTAGATCGGGGGGGCACAGATACGCAGTATTTT. It specifies CASSLDRGGTDTQYF.

The chain combines TRBV19 with TRBJ1-2, with 11 bases matching TRBD1. This CDR3 comprises 14 residues. After removal of 5 bases from V and 6 bases from J, the junction contained 5 bases not matched to a gene. Looked up from germline, CDR1 is LNHDA and CDR2 is SQIVND (reference sequence). The CDR3 DNA sequence: TGTGCCAGTAGTCTCCAGGGACAGGGGGATGGCTACACCTTC. Its protein product is CASSLQGQGDGYTF.

This clone rates as medium-sized. The CDR3 spells CASSQSVREKLFF. The CDR3 bases are TGTGCCAGCAGCCAATCGGTCCGCGAAAAACTGTTTTTT. V gene TRBV4-2 combines with J gene TRBJ1-4; D is unresolved. Germline V lookup: CDR1 LGHNA, CDR2 YNFKEQ. V shed 2 bases and J shed 8 bases, with 9 bases lying between them. The CDR3 is 13 residues long.

The rearrangement joins TRBV5-5 to TRBJ1-1; TRBD1 is a possible D gene (6 bases). The CDR3 runs to 12 residues. Germline V gene sequence: CDR1 SGHKS, CDR2 YYEKEE (reference sequence). V gave up 0 bases and J gave up 8 bases, with 8 bases separating them. CDR3 protein: CASSLAGQEAFF. The CDR3 nucleotides are TGTGCCAGCAGCTTGGCGGGACAAGAAGCTTTCTTT. The full variable domain, completed using reference TRBV5-5 and TRBJ1-1, is DAGVTQSPTHLIKTRGQQVTLRCSPISGHKSVSWYQQVLGQGPQFIFQYYEKEERGRGNFPDRFSARQFPNYSSELNVNALLLGDSALYLCASSLAGQEAFFGQGTRLTVV.

The chain has TRBV27 and TRBJ1-4; the match to TRBD1 covers 8 bases. Unmatched junction bases numbered 2, after V lost 3 bases and J lost 8 bases. Germline assignment: CDR1 MNHEY and CDR2 SMNVEV (reference sequence). The CDR3 consists of 13 residues. The CDR3 DNA follows: TGTGCCAGCAGTTTGTGGGACAGGGAAAAACTGTTTTTT. Its translation is CASSLWDREKLFF.

The chain joins TRBV5-1 to TRBJ1-2; D is unresolved. The V end was cut by 6 bases, the J end by 7 bases, with 22 bases between. CDR1 and CDR2 (germline): SGHRS, YFSETQ. The CDR3 sequence is 15 residues long. The CDR3 sequence is CASTRAGWGGVGYTF. The CDR3 DNA reads TGCGCCAGCACTAGGGCTGGGTGGGGAGGAGTTGGCTACACCTTC.

The rearrangement links TRBV21-1 to TRBJ1-5. TRBV21-1 is deemed a pseudogene. The CDR3 loop spans 15 amino acids. The CDR3 spells CASHLGVAVDQPQHF. CDR3 in DNA: TGTGCCAGCCACCTCGGGGTAGCGGTTGATCAGCCCCAGCATTTT.

V gene TRBV5-1 combines with J gene TRBJ2-3; tentative D call: TRBD1 (6 bases). Germline lookup yields CDR1 SGHRS and CDR2 YFSETQ. This CDR3 comprises 13 residues. V lost 7 bases and J 2 bases, leaving 11 bases between the germline ends. CDR3 residues: CASGTQDTDTQYF. The CDR3 DNA follows: TGCGCCAGCGGGACACAGGACACAGATACGCAGTATTTT. Combining the CDR3 with reference TRBV5-1 and TRBJ2-3 gives the whole variable domain KAGVTQTPRYLIKTRGQQVTLSCSPISGHRSVSWYQQTPGQGLQFLFEYFSETQRNKGNFPGRFSGRQFSNSRSEMNVSTLELGDSALYLCASGTQDTDTQYFGPGTRLTVL.

This CDR3 reads CASSIGGRDNSPLHF. As DNA, the CDR3 is TGTGCCAGTAGTATCGGGGGACGGGACAATTCACCCCTCCACTTT. The chain uses TRBV19 and TRBJ1-6; D may be TRBD1 (5 bases). The CDR3 extends over 15 amino acids. V was clipped by 3 bases and J by 7 bases, with 13 bases between them. CDR1 and CDR2 from the germline V gene are LNHDA and SQIVND (reference sequence).

V is TRBV5-1 and J is TRBJ1-2; D gene uncertain. Germline V gene lookup returns CDR1 SGHRS and CDR2 YFSETQ. This CDR3 comprises 14 residues. Trimming left V 3 bases short and J 0 bases short, with 9 bases between. The CDR3 nucleotides are TGCGCCAGCAGCTCCGATCCGGCTAACTATGGCTACACCTTC. Its translation is CASSSDPANYGYTF.

This chain joins TRBV7-8 and TRBJ2-5; D unclear. The V end lost 5 bases, the J end lost 0 bases, and 4 bases lay between the germline ends. Germline values: CDR1 SGHVS, CDR2 FQNEAQ. The CDR3 contains 12 residues. The CDR3, as DNA: TGTGCCAGCAGCACATACCAAGAGACCCAGTACTTC. Encoded protein: CASSTYQETQYF.

The chain has TRBV7-2 and TRBJ1-3; D is possibly TRBD1 (5 bases). Trimming pared 7 bases from V and 0 bases from J, leaving 10 bases between. Per the germline V gene, CDR1 is SGHTA and CDR2 is FQGNSA. The CDR3 sequence is 14 residues long. CDR3 coding DNA: TGTGCCAGCACCCAGGGCCTCTCTGGAAACACCATATATTTT. Translating gives CASTQGLSGNTIYF.

This chain links TRBV2 with TRBJ1-2, with 7 positions matching TRBD1. CDR1 and CDR2 from the germline V gene are SNHLY and FYNNEI. There are 12 residues in the CDR3. V trimming: 9 bases; J trimming: 3 bases; junction bases outside the gene matches: 4. This chain's CDR3 is CASCGTDYGYTF. CDR3 bases: TGTGCCAGTTGTGGGACAGACTATGGCTACACCTTC.

This clone turned up a few times. V is TRBV2 and J is TRBJ1-4; 10 bases map to TRBD1. From germline, CDR1 is SNHLY and CDR2 FYNNEI. The trim removed 8 bases at V and 3 bases at J, leaving 3 bases unmatched. This CDR3 is 14 amino acids long. CDR3 sequence (DNA): TGTGCCAGCTCAGGACAGGGGGCTAATGAAAAACTGTTTTTT. Its protein is CASSGQGANEKLFF.

This chain links TRBV5-4 with TRBJ1-4, with 8 bases identical to TRBD1. With V trimmed by 4 bases and J by 8 bases, 7 bases remained unmatched. Per the germline V gene, CDR1 is SGHNT and CDR2 is YYREEE (reference sequence). The CDR3 contains 14 residues. The CDR3 bases are TGTGCCAGCAGCAACGGACAGGGAAGGGAAAAACTGTTTTTT. Translating gives CASSNGQGREKLFF.

The V gene is TRBV5-1, the J gene TRBJ2-3; weak D call: TRBD2 (5 bases). Trimming shortened V by 5 bases and J by 4 bases, and 14 bases separated the two germline ends. CDR3 length: 14 amino acids. Germline CDR1 is SGHRS and CDR2 is YFSETQ. The CDR3 is CASRVSGIADTQYF. The CDR3 DNA reads as TGCGCCAGCAGGGTCTCCGGGATCGCAGATACGCAGTATTTT.

This clone has only a few counts. This sequence joins TRBV7-2 and TRBJ2-1, with a possible D match to TRBD1 (7 bases). The germline gives CDR1 SGHTA, CDR2 FQGNSA. CDR3 length: 14 amino acids. With 5 bases removed from V and 7 bases from J, the gap between germline ends came to 15 bases. The CDR3, as DNA: TGTGCCAGCAGCCCAGGGGGGAGTTTGAATGAGCAGTTCTTC. This codes for CASSPGGSLNEQFF.

The CDR3 reads CASKGGIPQETQYF. CDR3 coding DNA: TGTGCCAGTAAGGGAGGCATCCCACAAGAGACCCAGTACTTC. The gene calls are TRBV19 and TRBJ2-5, with D possibly matching TRBD2 (6 bases). The V gene's germline CDR1 is LNHDA and CDR2 SQIVND (reference sequence). V was cut by 7 bases and J by 2 bases, with 14 bases left in between. The CDR3 spans 14 residues.

The chain joins TRBV5-1 to TRBJ2-2; D is perhaps TRBD2 (5 bases). The CDR3 extends over 16 amino acids. Trimming removed 1 base at V and 2 bases at J, with 12 bases between. The germline V gene encodes CDR1 SGHRS and CDR2 YFSETQ. CDR3 loop: CASSLTGWENTGELFF. The CDR3 DNA sequence: TGCGCCAGCAGCTTGACGGGATGGGAAAACACCGGGGAGCTGTTTTTT.

The chain employs TRBV2 and TRBJ2-3; possible D gene TRBD2, 7 bases. V was cut by 2 bases and J by 3 bases, with 12 bases left in between. The CDR3 contains 15 residues. Germline loops: CDR1 SNHLY, CDR2 FYNNEI. The CDR3 region has the DNA TGTGCCAGCAGTGAATGGGGGAGGGGGACAGATACGCAGTATTTT. The encoded protein is CASSEWGRGTDTQYF.

This chain joins TRBV9 and TRBJ2-2; 12 positions agree with TRBD1. The CDR3 contains 17 residues. The V gene's germline CDR1 is SGDLS and CDR2 YYNGEE. V shed 4 bases, J shed 5 bases, and the junction held 9 bases outside the gene matches. CDR3 region: CASSTGQGASRTGELFF. The CDR3 region has the DNA TGTGCCAGCAGCACGGGACAGGGGGCATCTCGAACCGGGGAGCTGTTTTTT.

This rearrangement joins TRBV6-5 to TRBJ1-1; 7 bases are shared with TRBD1. CDR3 size: 15 residues. Germline V lookup: CDR1 MNHEY, CDR2 SVGAGI. The J segment lost 5 bases and the V segment lost 1 base, leaving 7 bases of the junction unmatched. CDR3 protein: CASSYLGGISTEAFF. For the CDR3, the DNA is TGTGCCAGCAGTTACTTAGGGGGCATCAGTACTGAAGCTTTCTTT.

The gene calls are TRBV6-1 and TRBJ1-1; 7 positions agree with TRBD1. Germline trimming cut 3 bases from V and 3 bases from J; bases unmatched to any gene: 7. CDR3 size: 15 residues. CDR1 is MNHNS, CDR2 SASEGT, per germline. CDR3 protein: CASSDDRVGYTEAFF. Written as DNA, the CDR3 is TGTGCCAGCAGTGACGACAGGGTAGGGTACACTGAAGCTTTCTTT.

The genes are TRBV5-1 and TRBJ1-2; no clear D. CDR3 size: 12 residues. The V and J ends lost 5 bases and 4 bases respectively, with 9 bases between them. Germline V gene data show CDR1 as SGHRS and CDR2 as YFSETQ. The chain's CDR3 is CASSPESYGYTF. For the CDR3, the DNA is TGCGCCAGCAGTCCAGAATCCTATGGCTACACCTTC.

The chain links TRBV5-1 to TRBJ2-5; D is unresolved. V gave up 4 bases and J gave up 2 bases, with 12 bases separating them. The CDR3 has 14 residues. CDR1 is SGHRS, CDR2 YFSETQ, per germline. The CDR3 reads CASSPTPPQETQYF. The DNA for the CDR3 is TGCGCCAGCAGCCCAACACCTCCTCAAGAGACCCAGTACTTC.

The chain uses TRBV11-2 and TRBJ1-6; D remains unclear. Trimming pared 1 base from V and 8 bases from J, leaving 6 bases between. The CDR3 is 13 amino acids. CDR1 is SGHAT, CDR2 FQNNGV, per germline. In DNA, the CDR3 is TGTGCCAGCAGCTTAGTCCCGGATTCACCCCTCCACTTT. Encoded protein: CASSLVPDSPLHF. Full variable domain (missing parts from reference TRBV11-2 and TRBJ1-6): EAGVAQSPRYKIIEKRQSVAFWCNPISGHATLYWYQQILGQGPKLLIQFQNNGVVDDSQLPKDRFSAERLKGVDSTLKIQPAKLEDSAVYLCASSLVPDSPLHFGNGTRLTVT.